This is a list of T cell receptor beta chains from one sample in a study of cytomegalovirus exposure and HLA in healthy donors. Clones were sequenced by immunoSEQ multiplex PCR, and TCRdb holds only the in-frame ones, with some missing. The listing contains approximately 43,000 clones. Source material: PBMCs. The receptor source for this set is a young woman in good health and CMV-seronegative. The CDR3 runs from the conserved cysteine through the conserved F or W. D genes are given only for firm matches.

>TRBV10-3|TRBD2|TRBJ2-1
CAIRNGLASSNEQFF
TGTGCCATCAGGAATGGACTAGCGTCGAGCAATGAGCAGTTCTTC
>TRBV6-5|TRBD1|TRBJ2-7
CASKRTGGYEQYF
TGTGCCAGTAAGCGGACAGGGGGCTACGAGCAGTACTTC
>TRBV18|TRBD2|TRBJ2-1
CASSPSLAGRTYYNEQFF
TGTGCCAGCTCACCGTCACTAGCGGGGCGAACCTACTACAATGAGCAGTTCTTC
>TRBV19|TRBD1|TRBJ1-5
CASSSQNRGGWPQHF
TGTGCCAGTAGCTCCCAGAACAGGGGTGGGTGGCCCCAGCATTTT
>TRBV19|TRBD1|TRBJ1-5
CASSRDRAGNQPQHF
TGTGCCAGTAGTAGGGACAGGGCAGGCAATCAGCCCCAGCATTTT
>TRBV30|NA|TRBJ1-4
CAWSTGLGDEKLFF
TGTGCCTGGAGTACTGGGCTAGGGGATGAAAAACTGTTTTTT
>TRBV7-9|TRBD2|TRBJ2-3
CASSSPLSAGGLNTQYF
TGTGCCAGCAGCTCCCCTCTGTCCGCGGGAGGTTTGAATACGCAGTATTTT
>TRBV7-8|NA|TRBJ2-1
CASSLGESDEQFF
TGTGCCAGCAGCTTAGGGGAGAGCGATGAGCAGTTCTTC
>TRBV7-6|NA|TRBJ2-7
CASSPGQRSFTEEQYF
TGTGCCAGCAGCCCTGGACAGCGCTCTTTCACCGAGGAGCAGTACTTC
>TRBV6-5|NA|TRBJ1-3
CASARGTYSGNTIYF
TGTGCCAGTGCAAGGGGGACCTACTCTGGAAACACCATATATTTT
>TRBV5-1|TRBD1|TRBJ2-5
CASSFSGGGQETQYF
TGCGCCAGCAGCTTTTCAGGGGGCGGGCAAGAGACCCAGTACTTC
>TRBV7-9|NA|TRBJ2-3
CASSTFTDTQYF
TGTGCCAGCAGCACATTCACAGATACGCAGTATTTT
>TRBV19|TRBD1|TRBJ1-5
CASSPRGQGRDQPQHF
TGTGCCAGTAGCCCCCGAGGACAGGGTCGAGATCAGCCCCAGCATTTT
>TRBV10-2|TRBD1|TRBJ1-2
CASRDGTGGSYGYTF
TGCGCCAGCAGGGATGGGACAGGGGGCAGCTATGGCTACACCTTC
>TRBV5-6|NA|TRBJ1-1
CASSPTQNTEAFF
TGTGCCAGCAGCCCCACACAGAACACTGAAGCTTTCTTT
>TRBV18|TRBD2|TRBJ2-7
CASSPTGILAGEQYF
TGTGCCAGCTCACCAACAGGTATATTAGCGGGCGAGCAGTACTTC
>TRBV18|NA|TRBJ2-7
CASSLLGGTGNEQYF
TGTGCCAGCTCACTCCTCGGGGGGACAGGAAACGAGCAGTACTTC
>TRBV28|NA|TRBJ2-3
CASSLTGDTQYF
TGTGCCAGCAGCCTCACAGGAGATACGCAGTATTTT
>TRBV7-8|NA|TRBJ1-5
CASSLVPGGNQPQHF
TGTGCCAGCAGCTTAGTACCAGGGGGCAATCAGCCCCAGCATTTT
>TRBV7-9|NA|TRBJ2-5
CASSLASGGQETQYF
TGTGCCAGCAGCTTAGCTTCCGGGGGCCAAGAGACCCAGTACTTC
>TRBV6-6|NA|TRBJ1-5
CASSYPGGGNQPQHF
TGTGCCAGCAGTTACCCGGGGGGCGGTAATCAGCCCCAGCATTTT
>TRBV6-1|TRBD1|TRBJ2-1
CASSEGTGWANEQFF
TGTGCCAGCAGTGAAGGGACAGGGTGGGCCAATGAGCAGTTCTTC
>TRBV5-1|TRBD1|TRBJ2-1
CASSAGTGRLEYNEQFF
TGCGCCAGCAGCGCCGGGACAGGGCGTCTCGAGTACAATGAGCAGTTCTTC
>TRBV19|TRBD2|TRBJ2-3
CASSKRLAGAMTDTQYF
TGTGCCAGTAGCAAAAGGTTAGCGGGAGCGATGACAGATACGCAGTATTTT
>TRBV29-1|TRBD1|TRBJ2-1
CRAGQGYNEQFF
TGCAGAGCGGGACAGGGGTACAATGAGCAGTTCTTC
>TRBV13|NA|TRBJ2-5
CASSLAGGKTQYF
TGTGCCAGCAGTTTAGCAGGGGGGAAGACCCAGTACTTC
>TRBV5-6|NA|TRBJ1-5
CASSFSGQPQHF
TGTGCCAGCAGCTTTTCGGGTCAGCCCCAGCATTTT
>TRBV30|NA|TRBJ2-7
CAWSSGNSYEQYF
TGTGCCTGGAGTTCAGGGAACTCCTACGAGCAGTACTTC
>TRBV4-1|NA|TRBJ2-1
CASSQPPGPEGRVEQFF
TGCGCCAGCAGCCAACCCCCGGGGCCGGAGGGTCGTGTGGAGCAGTTCTTC
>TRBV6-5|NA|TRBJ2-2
CASSYSPGSGELFF
TGTGCCAGCAGTTACTCCCCCGGGAGCGGGGAGCTGTTTTTT
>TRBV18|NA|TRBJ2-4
CASSLLPGENIQYF
TGTGCCAGCTCACTACTCCCGGGAGAAAACATTCAGTACTTC
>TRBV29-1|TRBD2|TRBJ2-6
CSVLGRVGNVLTF
TGCAGCGTCCTAGGGAGGGTCGGCAACGTCCTGACTTTC
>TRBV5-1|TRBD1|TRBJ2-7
CASSSLLDRDKQYF
TGCGCCAGCAGCTCCCTTCTGGACAGGGACAAGCAGTACTTC
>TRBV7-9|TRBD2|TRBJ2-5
CASSFPTSGEQETQYF
TGTGCCAGCAGCTTCCCGACTAGCGGGGAACAAGAGACCCAGTACTTC
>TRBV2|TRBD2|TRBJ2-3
CASSTSDSERNTQYF
TGTGCCAGCAGCACTAGCGACTCGGAGAGAAATACGCAGTATTTT
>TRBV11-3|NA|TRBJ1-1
CASSLGGINTEAFF
TGTGCCAGCAGCTTGGGGGGTATTAACACTGAAGCTTTCTTT
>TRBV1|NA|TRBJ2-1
CTSNSPCTSGINEQFF
TGCACCAGCAACTCACCGTGTACTAGCGGGATTAATGAGCAGTTCTTC
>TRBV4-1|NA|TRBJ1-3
CASSQRTPQGSGNTIYF
TGCGCCAGCAGCCAAAGAACCCCACAGGGTTCCGGAAACACCATATATTTT
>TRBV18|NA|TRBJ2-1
CASSPPSVPYNEQFF
TGTGCCAGCTCACCCCCCAGTGTCCCCTACAATGAGCAGTTCTTC
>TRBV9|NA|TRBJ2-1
CASSVAIEQFF
TGTGCCAGCAGCGTAGCTATTGAGCAGTTCTTC
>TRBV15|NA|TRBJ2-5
CATSRGNPYSQETQYF
TGTGCCACCAGCAGAGGAAATCCGTACTCGCAAGAGACCCAGTACTTC
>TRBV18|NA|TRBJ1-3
CASSKGGFPGNTIYF
TGTGCCAGCTCAAAGGGAGGGTTTCCTGGAAACACCATATATTTT
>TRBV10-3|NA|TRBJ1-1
CAISEVIRQTNTEAFF
TGTGCCATCAGTGAAGTAATTAGACAGACCAACACTGAAGCTTTCTTT
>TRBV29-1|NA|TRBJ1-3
CSVEGWAGDSGNTIYF
TGCAGCGTCGAGGGTTGGGCAGGCGACTCTGGAAACACCATATATTTT
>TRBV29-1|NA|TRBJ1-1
CSVQGNTEAFF
TGCAGCGTTCAGGGGAACACTGAAGCTTTCTTT
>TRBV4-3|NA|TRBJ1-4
CASSQVRTATNEKLFF
TGCGCCAGCAGCCAAGTTCGGACAGCAACTAATGAAAAACTGTTTTTT
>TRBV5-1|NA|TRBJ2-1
CASRFYPGAGWSYNEQFF
TGCGCCAGCAGGTTCTACCCCGGAGCGGGTTGGTCCTACAATGAGCAGTTCTTC
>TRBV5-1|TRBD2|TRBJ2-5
CASSLYTGRGETQYF
TGCGCCAGCAGCTTGTATACCGGGAGGGGAGAGACCCAGTACTTC
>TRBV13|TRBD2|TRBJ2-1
CASSLTVGRLAGGNEQFF
TGTGCCAGCAGCTTAACGGTGGGTCGACTAGCGGGAGGCAATGAGCAGTTCTTC
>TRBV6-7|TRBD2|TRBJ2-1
CASSYSCYPGTSEGGGGNEQFF
TGTGCCAGCAGTTACTCTTGCTACCCCGGGACTAGCGAGGGGGGGGGTGGCAATGAGCAGTTCTTC
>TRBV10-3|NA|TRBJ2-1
CATLEASDTSEQFF
TGTGCCACCCTTGAGGCGTCTGATACAAGTGAGCAGTTCTTC
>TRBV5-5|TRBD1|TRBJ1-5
CASSLRTGIRQPQHF
TGTGCCAGCAGCCTAAGGACAGGGATACGTCAGCCCCAGCATTTT
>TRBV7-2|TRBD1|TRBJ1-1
CASRKDRANTEAFF
TGTGCCAGCAGAAAGGACAGGGCGAACACTGAAGCTTTCTTT
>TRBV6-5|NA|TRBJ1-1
CASRRTTGPLEAFF
TGTGCCAGCAGACGTACGACAGGTCCCCTTGAAGCTTTCTTT
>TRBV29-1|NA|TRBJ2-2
CSVELDRAGELFF
TGCAGCGTTGAATTAGACCGGGCCGGGGAGCTGTTTTTT
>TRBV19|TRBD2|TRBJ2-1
CASVAGTSYNEQFF
TGTGCCAGTGTAGCGGGTACCTCCTACAATGAGCAGTTCTTC
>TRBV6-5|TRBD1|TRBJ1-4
CASSYTTGTNEKLFF
TGTGCCAGCAGTTACACGACAGGGACTAATGAAAAACTGTTTTTT